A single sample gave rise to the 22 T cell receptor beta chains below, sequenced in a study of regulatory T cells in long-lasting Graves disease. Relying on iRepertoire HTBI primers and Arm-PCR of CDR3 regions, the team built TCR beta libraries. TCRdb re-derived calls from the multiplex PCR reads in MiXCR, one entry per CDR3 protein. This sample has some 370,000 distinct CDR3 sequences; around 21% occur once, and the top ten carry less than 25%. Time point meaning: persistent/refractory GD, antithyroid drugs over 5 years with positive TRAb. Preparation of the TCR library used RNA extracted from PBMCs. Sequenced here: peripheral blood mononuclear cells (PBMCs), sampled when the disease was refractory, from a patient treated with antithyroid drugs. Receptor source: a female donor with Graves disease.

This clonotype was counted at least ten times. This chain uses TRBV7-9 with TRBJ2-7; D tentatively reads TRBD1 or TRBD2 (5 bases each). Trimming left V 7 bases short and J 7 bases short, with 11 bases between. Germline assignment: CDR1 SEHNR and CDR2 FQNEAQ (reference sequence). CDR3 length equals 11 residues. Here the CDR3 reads CASNRGEEQYF. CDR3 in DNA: TGTGCCAGCAACCGAGGGGAGGAGCAGTACTTC.

CDR3 loop: CSVGGTRGAIYEQYF. As DNA, the CDR3 is TGCAGCGTCGGGGGGACAAGGGGAGCCATCTACGAGCAGTACTTC. V usage is TRBV29-1 and J usage is TRBJ2-7; D possibly corresponds to TRBD2 (7 bases). Germline CDR1 SQVTM, CDR2 ANQGSEA. The V gene lost 6 bases and the J gene lost 3 bases, with 21 bases spanning the gap. The CDR3 has 15 amino acids.

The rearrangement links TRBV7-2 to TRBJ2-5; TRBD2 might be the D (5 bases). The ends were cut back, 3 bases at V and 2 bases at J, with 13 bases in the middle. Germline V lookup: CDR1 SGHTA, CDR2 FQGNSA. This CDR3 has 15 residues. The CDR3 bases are TGTGCCAGCAGCTTTGAGGGCAGGATGCAAGAGACCCAGTACTTC. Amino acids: CASSFEGRMQETQYF.

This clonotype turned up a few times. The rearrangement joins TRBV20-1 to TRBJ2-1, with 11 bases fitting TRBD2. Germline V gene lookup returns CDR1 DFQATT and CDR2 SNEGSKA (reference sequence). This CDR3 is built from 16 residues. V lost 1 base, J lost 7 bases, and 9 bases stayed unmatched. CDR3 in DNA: TGCAGTGCTAGAGTCGTAGCGGGAGGGAGGGGAAATGAGCAGTTCTTC. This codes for CSARVVAGGRGNEQFF.

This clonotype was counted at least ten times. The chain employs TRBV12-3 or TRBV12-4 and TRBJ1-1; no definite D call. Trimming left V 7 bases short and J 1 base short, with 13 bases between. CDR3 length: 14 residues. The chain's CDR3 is CASTLSEANTEAFF. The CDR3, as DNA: TGTGCCAGCACTTTGTCAGAAGCGAACACTGAAGCTTTCTTT.

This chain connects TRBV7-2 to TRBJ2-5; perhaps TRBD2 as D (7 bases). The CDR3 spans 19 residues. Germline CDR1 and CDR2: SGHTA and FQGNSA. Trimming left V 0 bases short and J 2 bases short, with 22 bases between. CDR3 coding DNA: TGTGCCAGCAGCTTAGCGACCGTCTCACAGGGAGGGCATCAAGAGACCCAGTACTTC. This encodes CASSLATVSQGGHQETQYF.

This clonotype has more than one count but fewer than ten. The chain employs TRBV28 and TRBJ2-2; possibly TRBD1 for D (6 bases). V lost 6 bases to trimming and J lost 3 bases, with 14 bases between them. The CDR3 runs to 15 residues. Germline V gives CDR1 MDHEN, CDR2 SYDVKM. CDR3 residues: CASRPGERDTGELFF. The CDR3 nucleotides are TGTGCCAGCAGACCAGGGGAAAGGGACACCGGGGAGCTGTTTTTT.

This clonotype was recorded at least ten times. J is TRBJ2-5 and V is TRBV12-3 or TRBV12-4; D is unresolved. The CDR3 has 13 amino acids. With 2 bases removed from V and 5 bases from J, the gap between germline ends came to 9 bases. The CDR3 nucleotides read TGTGCCAGCAGTTTATGGGGTGAGGAGACCCAGTACTTC. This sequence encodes CASSLWGEETQYF.

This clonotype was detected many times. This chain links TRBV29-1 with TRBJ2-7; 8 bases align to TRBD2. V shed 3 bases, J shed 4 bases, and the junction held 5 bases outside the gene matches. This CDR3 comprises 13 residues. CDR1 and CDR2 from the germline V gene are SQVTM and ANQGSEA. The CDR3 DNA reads TGCAGCGTTGACGCGGGAGGATCGTACGAGCAGTACTTC. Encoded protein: CSVDAGGSYEQYF.

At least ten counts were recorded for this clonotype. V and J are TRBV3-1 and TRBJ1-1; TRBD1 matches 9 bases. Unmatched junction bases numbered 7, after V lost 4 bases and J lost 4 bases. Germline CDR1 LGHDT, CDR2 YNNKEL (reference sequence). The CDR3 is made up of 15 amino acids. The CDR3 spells CASSLPGTGITEAFF. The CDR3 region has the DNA TGTGCCAGCAGCCTACCCGGGACAGGGATCACTGAAGCTTTCTTT.

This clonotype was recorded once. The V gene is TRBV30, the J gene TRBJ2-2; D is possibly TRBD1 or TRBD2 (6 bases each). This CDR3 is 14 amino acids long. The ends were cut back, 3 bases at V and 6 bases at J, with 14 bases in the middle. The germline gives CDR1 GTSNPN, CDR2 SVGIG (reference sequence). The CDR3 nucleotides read TGTGCCTGGAGGAAGCCGGGGGCCGCCGGGGAGCTGTTTTTT. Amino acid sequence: CAWRKPGAAGELFF.

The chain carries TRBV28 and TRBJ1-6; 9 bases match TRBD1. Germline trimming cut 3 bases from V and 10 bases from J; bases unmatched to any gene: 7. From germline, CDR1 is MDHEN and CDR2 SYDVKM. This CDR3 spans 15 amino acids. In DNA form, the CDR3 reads TGTGCCAGCAGTTTCCCGGGACAGGGTGGATCACCCCTCCACTTT. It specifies CASSFPGQGGSPLHF.

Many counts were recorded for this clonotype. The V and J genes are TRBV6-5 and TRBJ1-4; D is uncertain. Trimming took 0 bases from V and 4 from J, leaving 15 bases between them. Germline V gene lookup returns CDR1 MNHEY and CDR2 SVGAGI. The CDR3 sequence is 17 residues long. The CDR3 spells CASSYSSLPPGNEKLFF. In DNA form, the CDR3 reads TGTGCCAGCAGTTACTCGTCCCTCCCGCCTGGTAATGAAAAACTGTTTTTT.

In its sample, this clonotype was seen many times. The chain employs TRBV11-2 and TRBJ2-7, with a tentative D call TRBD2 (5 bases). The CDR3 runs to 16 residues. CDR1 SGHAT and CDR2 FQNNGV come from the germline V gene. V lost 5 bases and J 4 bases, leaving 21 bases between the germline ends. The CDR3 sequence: CASSPLSRAGDYEQYF. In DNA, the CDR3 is TGTGCCAGCAGCCCTTTAAGTCGAGCCGGGGATTACGAGCAGTACTTC. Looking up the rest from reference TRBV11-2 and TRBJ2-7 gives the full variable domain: EAGVAQSPRYKIIEKRQSVAFWCNPISGHATLYWYQQILGQGPKLLIQFQNNGVVDDSQLPKDRFSAERLKGVDSTLKIQPAKLEDSAVYLCASSPLSRAGDYEQYFGPGTRLTVT.

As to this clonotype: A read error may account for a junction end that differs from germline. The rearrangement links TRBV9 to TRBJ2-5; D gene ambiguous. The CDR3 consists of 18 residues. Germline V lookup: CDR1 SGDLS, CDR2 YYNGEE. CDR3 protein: CASSVEVSGGGYQEAQYF. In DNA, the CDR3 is TGTGCCAGCAGCGTAGAGGTTTCGGGCGGTGGGTACCAAGAGGCCCAGTACTTC.

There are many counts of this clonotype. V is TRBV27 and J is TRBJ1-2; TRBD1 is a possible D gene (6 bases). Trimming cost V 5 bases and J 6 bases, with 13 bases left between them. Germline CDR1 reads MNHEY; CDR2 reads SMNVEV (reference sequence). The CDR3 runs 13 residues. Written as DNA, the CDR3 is TGTGCCAGCAGTCCCGGGACAACAGATGGCTACACCTTC. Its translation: CASSPGTTDGYTF.

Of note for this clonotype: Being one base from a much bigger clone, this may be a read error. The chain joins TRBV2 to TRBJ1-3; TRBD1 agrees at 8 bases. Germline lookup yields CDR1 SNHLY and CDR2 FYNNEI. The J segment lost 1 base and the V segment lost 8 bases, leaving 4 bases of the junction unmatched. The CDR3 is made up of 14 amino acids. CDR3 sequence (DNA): TGTGCCAGCGCACAGGGGGTTTCTGGAAACACCATATATTTT. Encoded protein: CASAQGVSGNTIYF.

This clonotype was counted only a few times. The CDR3 DNA reads as TGTGCCAGCAGCCAAGGGGGGACAGGGATCAATCAGCCCCAGCATTTT. Protein product: CASSQGGTGINQPQHF. The chain recombines TRBV3-1 with TRBJ1-5, with 9 bases fitting TRBD1. Germline loops: CDR1 LGHDT, CDR2 YNNKEL (reference sequence). The CDR3 spans 16 residues. J was trimmed by 3 bases and V by 1 base; bases with no gene match: 4. Full variable domain (remainder filled in from reference TRBV3-1 and TRBJ1-5): DTAVSQTPKYLVTQMGNDKSIKCEQNLGHDTMYWYKQDSKKFLKIMFSYNNKELIINETVPNRFSPKSPDKAHLNLHINSLELGDSAVYFCASSQGGTGINQPQHFGDGTRLSIL.

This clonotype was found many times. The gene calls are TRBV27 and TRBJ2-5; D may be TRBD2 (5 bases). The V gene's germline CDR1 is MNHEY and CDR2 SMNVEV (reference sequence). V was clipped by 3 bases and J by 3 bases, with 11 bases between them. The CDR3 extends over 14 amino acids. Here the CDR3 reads CASSFASGEETQYF. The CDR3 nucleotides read TGTGCCAGCAGTTTCGCCAGCGGTGAAGAGACCCAGTACTTC.

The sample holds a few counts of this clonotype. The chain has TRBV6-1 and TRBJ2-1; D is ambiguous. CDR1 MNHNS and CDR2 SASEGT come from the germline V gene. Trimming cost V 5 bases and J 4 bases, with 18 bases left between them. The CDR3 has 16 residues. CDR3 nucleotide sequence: TGTGCCAGCAGTCCCCGGTGGGGTTCTGCGTACAATGAGCAGTTCTTC. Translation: CASSPRWGSAYNEQFF.

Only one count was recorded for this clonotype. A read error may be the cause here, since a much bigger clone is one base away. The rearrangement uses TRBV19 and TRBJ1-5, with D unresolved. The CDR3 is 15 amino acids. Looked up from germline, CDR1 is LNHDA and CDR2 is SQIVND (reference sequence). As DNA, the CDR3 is TGTACCAGTATCGCGGACGGCCATAGCAATCAGCCCCAGCATTTT. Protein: CTSIADGHSNQPQHF.

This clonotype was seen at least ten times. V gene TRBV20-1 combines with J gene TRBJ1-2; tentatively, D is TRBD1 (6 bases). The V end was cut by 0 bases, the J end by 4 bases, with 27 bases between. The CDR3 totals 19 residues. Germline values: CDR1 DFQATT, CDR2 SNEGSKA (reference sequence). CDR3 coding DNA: TGCAGTGCTAGAGATTTGGGGGCGGACGTCTCCGAACATTTCTATGGCTACACCTTC. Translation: CSARDLGADVSEHFYGYTF.